Sequencing of this T cell receptor beta chain was carried out in a study of blood T cell repertoires in COVID-19. Study summary: From the United States, Italy and Spain came samples of acute and convalescent COVID-19. In each case, the material was cDNA or gDNA derived from T cells, B-cell-depleted T cells, or PBMCs.

Comment on this clone: Within the sample, other DNA sequences also encode this same CDR3.

Authors' processing steps: Estimation of nucleated cell counts relied on the amplification of reference gene primers. Sequencing used immunoSEQ multiplex PCR; TCRdb keeps in-frame clones, though not all of them. That table furnishes V, J and clone size, whereas the DNA furnished D and trimming. This sample carries some 80,000 clones, less than 90% of them seen once, and the ten largest clones take around 5.8%. This CDR3 has 15 amino acids. CDR1 and CDR2 from the germline V gene are LGHNA and YSLEER. J lost 0 bases, V lost 1 base, and 2 bases had no gene match. The sequence derives from a man in his sixties with active or convalescent COVID-19. Sequenced input: peripheral blood. The chain employs TRBV4-3 and TRBJ2-7; TRBD1 matches 8 bases. The CDR3 nucleotides read TGCGCCAGCAGCCAAGTTACAGGGGGCTCCTACGAGCAGTACTTC. Protein sequence: CASSQVTGGSYEQYF.